The subject of this entry is one T cell receptor (beta chain). This specimen comes from a study of blood T cells in healthy people across ages. Losses at the gene ends were 6 bases for V and 5 bases for J; bases not matched to a gene: 10. The CDR3 has 15 residues. Germline lookup yields CDR1 DFQATT and CDR2 SNEGSKA (reference sequence). Together with a sample-barcoded 5' primer, a J-beta primer mix was included in a second PCR lasting 7 to 11 cycles. TCRdb re-analysed the 5' RACE reads in MiXCR, keeping a single row per CDR3 protein. This repertoire shows approximately 780,000 distinct CDR3 sequences, about 26% found once; its top ten account for less than 3.5%. These same data were also listed under a study on T cells of mothers and their children.

The rearrangement joins TRBV20-1 to TRBJ2-5; 12 bases fit TRBD1. Specimen: blood. The TCR sequence derives from a boy aged 5-17 years in good health. The CDR3 nucleotides are TGCAGTGCATCGACACCGGGACAGGGGGCCGAGACCCAGTACTTC. It yields the protein CSASTPGQGAETQYF.